The 5 T cell receptor beta chains presented below share a single source sample, sequenced in a study of breast tumors, draining lymph nodes, adjacent tissues. TCRdb re-called the multiplex PCR reads through MiXCR, storing one row per CDR3 protein. This repertoire shows 200,000 to 250,000 distinct CDR3 sequences, approximately 36% found once; its top ten account for approximately 4%. The lymph nodes were axillary draining lymph nodes from breast cancer patients. The specimen was axillary lymph node tissue. The receptors shown here come from a female donor with breast cancer. Some clones in this sample may be carry-over from other donors' samples.

The V gene is TRBV5-5, the J gene TRBJ2-6; no reliable D call. Looked up from germline, CDR1 is SGHKS and CDR2 is YYEKEE (reference sequence). V dropped 2 bases and J dropped 4 bases, with 10 bases sitting between them. The CDR3 is made up of 15 amino acids. DNA for the CDR3: TGTGCCAGCAGCTTCCGAGCCGGGGGGGCCAACGTCCTGACTTTC. Encoded protein: CASSFRAGGANVLTF.

This clonotype was observed many times. A single base separates this from a much larger clone, so it may be a read error. The conserved phenylalanine or tryptophan normally closing the CDR3 is absent here, so this likely arose from a read error. The rearrangement links TRBV9 to TRBJ1-2; tentative D call: TRBD1 (5 bases). CDR3 length: 13 amino acids. V was clipped by 4 bases and J by 9 bases, with 16 bases between them. CDR1 is SGDLS and CDR2 is YYNGEE in the germline V gene. CDR3 DNA sequence: TGTGCCAGCAGCTCCCAATCGGGGGAGCGCTACACCTCC. This codes for CASSSQSGERYTS.

This clonotype has at least ten counts. The J gene is TRBJ2-2, the V gene TRBV11-2, with unresolved D. The V gene lost 1 base and the J gene lost 4 bases, with 7 bases spanning the gap. This CDR3 region has 14 residues. In germline, CDR1 is SGHAT, CDR2 FQNNGV. The CDR3 nucleotides are TGTGCCAGCAGCTTAGTAAGGATCACCGGGGAGCTGTTTTTT. It yields the protein CASSLVRITGELFF. Filled out from reference TRBV11-2 and TRBJ2-2, the complete variable domain reads EAGVAQSPRYKIIEKRQSVAFWCNPISGHATLYWYQQILGQGPKLLIQFQNNGVVDDSQLPKDRFSAERLKGVDSTLKIQPAKLEDSAVYLCASSLVRITGELFFGEGSRLTVL.

The rearrangement joins TRBV14 to TRBJ1-1; D gene unclear. CDR3 size: 14 residues. Looked up from germline, CDR1 is SGHDN and CDR2 is FVKESK. The ends were cut back, 0 bases at V and 5 bases at J, with 10 bases in the middle. The CDR3 region has the DNA TGTGCCAGCAGCCAAGATTTGGGAAAGACTGAAGCTTTCTTT. Amino acid sequence: CASSQDLGKTEAFF.

This clonotype was counted many times. The rearrangement joins TRBV19 to TRBJ2-2, with no clear D. The germline V gene encodes CDR1 LNHDA and CDR2 SQIVND (reference sequence). CDR3 length equals 14 residues. V lost 0 bases to trimming and J lost 4 bases, with 6 bases between them. The CDR3 sequence: CASSIDRFTGELFF. CDR3 DNA: TGTGCCAGTAGTATAGATCGGTTCACCGGGGAGCTGTTTTTT.